This T cell receptor beta chain derives from a study of cytomegalovirus exposure and HLA in healthy donors. Study-level findings and limits: The authors judged a highly shared variant cluster likely a sequencing artifact.

PCR amplification relied on 60 Vbeta primers (plus 13 Jbeta primers). Data came from immunoSEQ multiplex PCR; TCRdb stores just in-frame clones and leaves some out. This table holds roughly 80,000 clones, 78% found once. From germline, CDR1 is MNHEY and CDR2 SMNVEV (reference sequence). Trimming took off 6 bases at V and 1 base at J, with 7 bases between the two ends. The CDR3 loop spans 13 amino acids. As concerns this clone: The target antigen is unknown.

Input material: PBMCs. This sequence was found in a man in his forties in good health and CMV-seronegative. The chain couples TRBV27 to TRBJ1-3; possible D gene TRBD1, 5 bases. The CDR3 here is CASRGGSGNTIYF. In DNA, the CDR3 is TGTGCCAGCAGGGGGGGATCTGGAAACACCATATATTTT.